Following are 13 T cell receptor beta chains from one sample sequenced in a study of cytomegalovirus exposure and HLA in healthy donors (dated by TCRdb to about 2017). The library was prepared using the immunoSEQ multiplex PCR assay. This is the immuneACCESS table as TCRdb keeps it, with only in-frame sequences that have V and J called. A part of the clones is gone; compared with another copy, unresolved V genes explain less than half, and the rest is unexplained. A total of under 300,000 clones appear in this sample, more than 75% of them only once. The top ten clones comprise around 1.3% of the sample. The specimen sequenced was PBMCs. These receptors all stem from a woman aged 30 to 39 in good health and CMV-seropositive.

This sequence joins TRBV5-1 and TRBJ1-2, with TRBD1 matching over 7 bases. Germline values: CDR1 SGHRS, CDR2 YFSETQ. With V trimmed by 4 bases and J by 8 bases, 11 bases remained unmatched. This CDR3 spans 14 amino acids. The CDR3 sequence: CASSPGTAPAGYTF. CDR3 sequence (DNA): TGCGCCAGCAGCCCGGGGACAGCTCCTGCGGGCTACACCTTC.

This clone appeared once. The gene calls are TRBV27 and TRBJ2-2; 12 bases map to TRBD1. The CDR3 runs 16 residues. Trimming removed 4 bases from V and 6 bases from J; junction bases left unmatched: 6. Germline assignment: CDR1 MNHEY and CDR2 SMNVEV (reference sequence). For the CDR3, the DNA is TGTGCCAGCAGTTCAGGGGACAGGGGGCGAGCCGGGGAGCTGTTTTTT. Amino acids: CASSSGDRGRAGELFF.

This clone was found a few times. CDR3 sequence: CSASFLAGENTGELFF. The CDR3 DNA reads as TGCAGCGCCAGTTTTCTAGCGGGAGAGAACACCGGGGAGCTGTTTTTT. V usage is TRBV29-1 and J usage is TRBJ2-2; 10 bases match TRBD2. Germline assignment: CDR1 SQVTM and CDR2 ANQGSEA. V gave up 7 bases and J gave up 1 base; unmatched junction bases: 9. This CDR3 is built from 16 residues.

The sample holds a few counts of this clone. The chain links TRBV2 to TRBJ1-2; 9 bases fit TRBD1. This CDR3 is 17 amino acids long. The J segment lost 4 bases and the V segment lost 5 bases, leaving 14 bases of the junction unmatched. Germline values: CDR1 SNHLY, CDR2 FYNNEI. This CDR3 is CASSTGTGYKGSYGYTF. The CDR3 nucleotides read TGTGCCAGCAGTACCGGGACAGGGTACAAGGGGAGCTATGGCTACACCTTC.

In its sample, this clone was seen a few times. The chain links TRBV15 to TRBJ1-5, with a weak D call TRBD1 (5 bases). Trimming left V 2 bases short and J 2 bases short, with 10 bases between. This CDR3 has 15 residues. Germline CDR1 is LNHNV and CDR2 is YYDKDF (reference sequence). CDR3 sequence (DNA): TGTGCCACCAGCAGACAGGGCGGGGGCAATCAGCCCCAGCATTTT. Its protein product is CATSRQGGGNQPQHF.

This clone occurred a few times. V and J are TRBV7-2 and TRBJ2-2; TRBD1 agrees at 8 bases. CDR3 length: 15 amino acids. With 7 bases clipped from V and 4 bases from J, the junction kept 8 bases outside the gene matches. Germline V gives CDR1 SGHTA, CDR2 FQGNSA. The CDR3 DNA reads TGTGCCAGCATCCTACGGGGACAGGTCACCGGGGAGCTGTTTTTT. Translation gives CASILRGQVTGELFF.

The CDR3 DNA follows: TGTGCCAGCAGCGTCAGGGACAGGGGGACCTACGAGCAGTACTTC. This gives the protein CASSVRDRGTYEQYF. The chain combines TRBV9 with TRBJ2-7, with 11 positions matching TRBD1. The V and J ends lost 2 bases and 2 bases, in that order; junction bases with no gene match: 3. The germline gives CDR1 SGDLS, CDR2 YYNGEE. This CDR3 comprises 15 residues.

This chain uses TRBV27 with TRBJ2-7; a possible D gene is TRBD2 (6 bases). CDR3 length: 14 amino acids. Germline V lookup: CDR1 MNHEY, CDR2 SMNVEV (reference sequence). Deletions cut 7 bases from V and 0 bases from J, with 13 bases between. This CDR3 is CASKRGRSSYEQYF. The CDR3, as DNA: TGTGCCAGCAAACGGGGGAGAAGCTCCTACGAGCAGTACTTC.

In nucleotides, the CDR3 is TGTGCCAGCAGTTTAGGTGGGAGCTACAATGAGCAGTTCTTC. Amino acid sequence: CASSLGGSYNEQFF. The chain joins TRBV28 to TRBJ2-1; maybe TRBD2 (5 bases). Trimming left V 2 bases short and J 3 bases short, with 8 bases between. CDR3 length: 14 residues. Germline CDR1 is MDHEN and CDR2 is SYDVKM.

The chain uses TRBV28 and TRBJ2-2; D is ambiguous. Trimming took off 6 bases at V and 0 bases at J, with 8 bases between the two ends. This CDR3 comprises 14 residues. Germline V gene sequence: CDR1 MDHEN, CDR2 SYDVKM. CDR3 nucleotides: TGTGCCAGCAGCCCCCGTACGAACACCGGGGAGCTGTTTTTT. Protein product: CASSPRTNTGELFF.

In its sample, this clone was seen a few times. V gene TRBV30 combines with J gene TRBJ1-2, with 8 bases matching TRBD1. This CDR3 region has 16 residues. Germline V gives CDR1 GTSNPN, CDR2 SVGIG (reference sequence). V dropped 3 bases and J dropped 3; count of bases not matched to a gene: 12. The CDR3 nucleotides are TGTGCCTGGAGGACTCAGTGGGACAGGTGGGACTATGGCTACACCTTC. Translation gives CAWRTQWDRWDYGYTF.

This clone was found once. This chain joins TRBV28 and TRBJ2-1; TRBD2 is a possible D gene (5 bases). The CDR3 loop spans 15 amino acids. V lost 2 bases, J lost 4 bases, and 12 bases lay in between. Looked up from germline, CDR1 is MDHEN and CDR2 is SYDVKM. Written as DNA, the CDR3 is TGTGCCAGCAGTTTACCCCATGAGGGTTACAATGAGCAGTTCTTC. It encodes CASSLPHEGYNEQFF.

The rearrangement joins TRBV27 to TRBJ2-7, with TRBD2 identical over 10 bases. The CDR3 contains 17 residues. Germline V CDR1 and CDR2: MNHEY, SMNVEV (reference sequence). Trimming took 1 base from V and 1 from J; bases not matched to a gene: 7. The CDR3 DNA is TGTGCCAGCAGTTTATTATCCGGGACTAGCGAATCCTACGAGCAGTACTTC. Translated: CASSLLSGTSESYEQYF.